The present T cell receptor beta chain was sequenced within a study of shared clonotypes between healthy human individuals. Study in general: For every donor, three CD4 naive, three CD4 memory, two CD8 naive and one CD8 memory plates were used. Findings and caveats of the study: The naive CD4 repertoires of a handful of donors were compared, and approximately 5% of clonotypes were shared.

The authors ran the assay at deep level. TCRdb's copy holds only in-frame clones and misses some; the assay was immunoSEQ multiplex PCR. Among some 2,400,000 clones listed, around 95% were seen once. The CDR3 has 15 residues. The junction had 7 bases not matched to a gene; V was cut back by 6 bases and J by 4 bases. Germline V lookup: CDR1 SNHLY, CDR2 FYNNEI. In regard to this clone: Its antigen is unidentified.

The specimen was naive CD4+ T cells sorted from blood. As for subset: CD45RA+ positively selected. The chain has TRBV2 and TRBJ2-3, with TRBD2 matching 10 bases. The receptor comes from a man between 18 and 29 years old in good health. The CDR3 nucleotides read TGTGCCAGCAGCCTTCTAGCGGGAGCCGCAGATACGCAGTATTTT. Its translation: CASSLLAGAADTQYF.